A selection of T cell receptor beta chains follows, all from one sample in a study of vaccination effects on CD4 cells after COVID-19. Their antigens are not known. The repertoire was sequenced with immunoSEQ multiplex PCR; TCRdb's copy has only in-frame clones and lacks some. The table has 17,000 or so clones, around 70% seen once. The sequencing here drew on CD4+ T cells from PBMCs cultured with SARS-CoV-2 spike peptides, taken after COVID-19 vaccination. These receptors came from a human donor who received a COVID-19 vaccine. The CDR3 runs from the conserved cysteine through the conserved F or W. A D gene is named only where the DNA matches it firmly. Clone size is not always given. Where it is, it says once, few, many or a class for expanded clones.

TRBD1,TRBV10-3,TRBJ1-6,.,CAISPGGAHSPLHF,TGTGCCATCAGCCCAGGGGGGGCGCATTCACCCCTCCACTTT
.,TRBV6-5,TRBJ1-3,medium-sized,CASTDRSPGNTIYF,TGTGCCAGCACCGACAGATCCCCTGGAAACACCATATATTTT
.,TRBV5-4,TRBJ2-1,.,CASSLDRDGEQFF,TGTGCCAGCAGCTTGGACAGGGACGGTGAGCAGTTCTTC
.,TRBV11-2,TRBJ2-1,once,CASSRGVAHVGNEQFF,TGTGCCAGCAGCAGAGGGGTAGCCCACGTAGGTAATGAGCAGTTCTTC
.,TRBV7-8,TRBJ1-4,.,CASSLVRDRWGKLFF,TGTGCCAGCAGCTTAGTCCGGGACCGTTGGGGGAAACTGTTTTTT
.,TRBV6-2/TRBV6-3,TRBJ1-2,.,CASSRREDGLYGYTF,TGTGCCAGCAGTCGAAGGGAAGACGGCCTCTATGGCTACACCTTC
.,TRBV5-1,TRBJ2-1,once,CASKRDSYNEQFF,TGCGCCAGCAAAAGGGACTCCTACAATGAGCAGTTCTTC
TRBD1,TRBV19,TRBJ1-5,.,CASKTGTGNQPQHF,TGTGCCAGTAAGACAGGGACGGGCAATCAGCCCCAGCATTTT
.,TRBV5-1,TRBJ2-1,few,CASSFRGGGNEQFF,TGCGCCAGCAGCTTTCGGGGTGGTGGCAATGAGCAGTTCTTC
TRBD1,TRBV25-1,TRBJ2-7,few,CASIGQGSSYEQYF,TGTGCCAGCATCGGACAGGGCTCATCCTACGAGCAGTACTTC
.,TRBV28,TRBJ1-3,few,CASSLPGVRGNTIYF,TGTGCCAGCAGTTTACCAGGGGTCCGCGGAAACACCATATATTTT
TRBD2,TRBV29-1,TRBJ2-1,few,CSARVQRGEQFF,TGCAGCGCCCGGGTCCAGCGGGGGGAGCAGTTCTTC
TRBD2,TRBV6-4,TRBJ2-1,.,CASSKTSEYNEQFF,TGTGCCAGCAGTAAAACTAGCGAGTACAATGAGCAGTTCTTC
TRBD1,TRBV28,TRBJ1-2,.,CASSQGGYGYTF,TGTGCCAGCAGTCAGGGGGGCTATGGCTACACCTTC